The next 5 T cell receptor beta chains were all read from a single sample in a study of CD8 T cells in Susac syndrome. An input of 0.5 to 1 ug of RNA was subjected to reverse transcription using random hexamers. MiXCR, applied by TCRdb to the immunoSEQ multiplex PCR reads, yields one record per CDR3 protein. The data show about 110,000 distinct CDR3 sequences, with roughly 94% seen just once and over 0.4% held by the top ten. Sequencing used CD8+ T cells from PBMCs. The receptors were sampled from a human donor with Susac syndrome.

The chain combines TRBV20-1 with TRBJ1-2, with 7 bases matching TRBD1. This CDR3 is built from 14 residues. V lost 1 base and J lost 3; bases outside the gene matches: 5. Germline V gene lookup returns CDR1 DFQATT and CDR2 SNEGSKA (reference sequence). This CDR3 reads CSARGLGQDYGYTF. CDR3 nucleotide sequence: TGCAGTGCTAGAGGATTAGGACAGGACTATGGCTACACCTTC.

V gene TRBV6-2 or TRBV6-3 combines with J gene TRBJ2-3; D gene unclear. Trimming took off 8 bases at V and 9 bases at J, with 9 bases between the two ends. The CDR3 totals 10 residues. Germline lookup yields CDR1 MNHEY and CDR2 SVGEGT. CDR3 sequence: CASLGATQYF. CDR3 in DNA: TGTGCCAGCCTTGGTGCAACGCAGTATTTT.

V usage is TRBV12-5 and J usage is TRBJ1-1; unclear D gene. The ends were cut back, 6 bases at V and 6 bases at J, with 11 bases in the middle. This CDR3 contains 12 residues. CDR1 is LGHNT, CDR2 FRNRAP, per germline. CDR3: CASGPGSPEAFF. CDR3 nucleotide sequence: TGTGCTAGTGGCCCCGGGAGCCCTGAAGCTTTCTTT. The full variable domain, rest sourced from reference TRBV12-5 and TRBJ1-1, is DARVTQTPRHKVTEMGQEVTMRCQPILGHNTVFWYRQTMMQGLELLAYFRNRAPLDDSGMPKDRFSAEMPDATLATLKIQPSEPRDSAVYFCASGPGSPEAFFGQGTRLTVV.

The chain links TRBV27 to TRBJ2-7, with unresolved D. This CDR3 has 12 residues. The V end lost 6 bases, the J end lost 6 bases, and 12 bases lay between the germline ends. Germline values: CDR1 MNHEY, CDR2 SMNVEV (reference sequence). CDR3 nucleotide sequence: TGTGCCAGCAGCCCCCCCCGAGGCGAGCAGTACTTC. This gives the protein CASSPPRGEQYF.

A single count supports this clonotype. The chain uses TRBV6-2 or TRBV6-3 and TRBJ2-5; 8 nucleotides agree with TRBD2. Trimming at V came to 2 bases and at J to 2 bases, leaving 10 bases not matched to a gene. Germline V gene lookup returns CDR1 MNHEY and CDR2 SVGEGT. This CDR3 is 17 amino acids long. The CDR3 DNA is TGTGCCAGCAGTTACGCCTTTGGAGCGGGGGAACAAGAGACCCAGTACTTC. As protein: CASSYAFGAGEQETQYF.